This T cell receptor beta chain was sequenced during a study of CD8+CD57+ T cells in acquired aplastic anemia. Overall study: DNA per sorted CD4+ or CD8+ sample ranged roughly 0.19 to 30 ug, averaging around 3 ug.

This clonotype was picked up many times. Its antigen remains unknown. According to the study, genomic DNA was the template for TCR beta VDJ and CDR3 profiling. Using its own MiXCR run on the reads, TCRdb lists one record per CDR3 protein. The sample yields approximately 190,000 distinct CDR3 sequences, 64% seen once. Findings of the study overall: Researchers report that fewer than 30 CD8+ CDR3 sequences appeared in both patients and controls. Between patients and controls, CD8+ Simpson's diversity did not vary significantly.

This CDR3 has 16 amino acids. V lost 5 bases and J lost 7; bases outside the gene matches: 9. The sample taken for sequencing was sorted CD4+, CD8+, or CD8+CD57+ T cells (not recorded which) from PBMCs. The receptor's source is a human donor with severe aplastic anemia or a healthy control (not recorded which). The rearrangement uses TRBV12-3 or TRBV12-4 and TRBJ2-1, with 12 bases matching TRBD2. CDR3 protein: CASSPLAGGSWNEQFF. CDR3 in DNA: TGTGCCAGCAGTCCCCTAGCGGGGGGGAGTTGGAATGAGCAGTTCTTC.